The 28 T cell receptor beta chains listed next were all sequenced from one sample in a study of cytomegalovirus exposure and HLA in healthy donors (TCRdb year 2017). The library was obtained by the immunoSEQ multiplex PCR assay. The multiplex PCR relied on a mix of 60 forward primers for TCR Vbeta segments and 13 reverse primers for TCR Jbeta segments. As stored in TCRdb, this immuneACCESS dataset retains in-frame rearrangements with V and J assigned. A fraction of the clones does not appear; measured against another copy, unresolved V genes explain less than half of the discrepancy, and the remainder lacks a known reason. A total of 90,000 to 140,000 clones appear in this sample, over 70% of them only once. The ten most abundant clones make up approximately 5.6% of the sample. Sequencing was done on a sample of PBMCs. The origin of the receptors is a male donor in good health and CMV-seronegative.

The J gene is TRBJ1-2, the V gene TRBV27, with D tentatively TRBD1 (6 bases). The V end lost 4 bases, the J end lost 4 bases, and 16 bases lay between the germline ends. Germline values: CDR1 MNHEY, CDR2 SMNVEV (reference sequence). This CDR3 comprises 15 residues. CDR3 DNA: TGTGCCAGCAGTTCCTCATTCAGGGGTTCCTATGGCTACACCTTC. Translating gives CASSSSFRGSYGYTF.

V gene TRBV30 combines with J gene TRBJ1-1, with D unclear. V shed 0 bases and J shed 4 bases, with 9 bases lying between them. There are 13 residues in the CDR3. Germline V CDR1 and CDR2: GTSNPN, SVGIG (reference sequence). CDR3 protein: CAWSVRRGTEAFF. CDR3 nucleotides: TGTGCCTGGAGTGTACGGCGGGGCACTGAAGCTTTCTTT. The variable domain in full, with the rest retrieved from reference TRBV30 and TRBJ1-1, is SQTIHQWPATLVQPVGSPLSLECTVEGTSNPNLYWYRQAAGRGLQLLFYSVGIGQISSEVPQNLSASRPQDRQFILSSKKLLLSDSGFYLCAWSVRRGTEAFFGQGTRLTVV.

V usage is TRBV5-3 and J usage is TRBJ2-7; TRBD2 might be the D (5 bases). TRBV5-3 carries the ORF label, with uncertain function. With 0 bases removed from V and 0 bases from J, the gap between germline ends came to 16 bases. This CDR3 has 17 residues. The CDR3 sequence: CARSLAEEPTSSYEQYF. CDR3 sequence (DNA): TGTGCCAGAAGCTTGGCTGAAGAACCTACTAGCTCCTACGAGCAGTACTTC.

The rearrangement links TRBV7-6 to TRBJ2-3, with D possibly TRBD2 on 5 matching bases. V shed 5 bases and J shed 5 bases, with 14 bases lying between them. Germline V CDR1 and CDR2: SGHVS, FNYEAQ. The CDR3 totals 14 residues. The CDR3 sequence: CASSPWGDGDTQYF. CDR3 bases: TGTGCCAGCAGCCCATGGGGAGACGGAGATACGCAGTATTTT.

The gene calls are TRBV7-2 and TRBJ2-1, with D tentatively TRBD2 (6 bases). Germline V gene data show CDR1 as SGHTA and CDR2 as FQGNSA. The CDR3 consists of 11 residues. Trimming took 3 bases from V and 10 from J, leaving 7 bases between them. The CDR3 region is CASSFGLEQFF. The CDR3 region has the DNA TGTGCCAGCAGCTTCGGACTAGAGCAGTTCTTC.

The chain uses TRBV11-3 and TRBJ2-1, with 8 bases matching TRBD1. Losses at the gene ends were 4 bases for V and 12 bases for J; bases not matched to a gene: 11. The CDR3 spans 14 residues. CDR1 SGHNT and CDR2 YENEEA come from the germline V gene. The CDR3, as DNA: TGTGCCAGCAGCTCTAGAGGACAGGGCGTCGGGCAGTTCTTC. Its protein product is CASSSRGQGVGQFF.

V and J are TRBV2 and TRBJ2-2; TRBD2 is a possible D gene (6 bases). There are 15 residues in the CDR3. Trimming left V 7 bases short and J 1 base short, with 13 bases between. Germline V gene sequence: CDR1 SNHLY, CDR2 FYNNEI. CDR3 in DNA: TGTGCCAGCACCACTAGCAGAAAGAACACCGGGGAGCTGTTTTTT. Translating gives CASTTSRKNTGELFF.

The V and J genes are TRBV7-8 and TRBJ2-3, with D unclear. Per the germline V gene, CDR1 is SGHVS and CDR2 is FQNEAQ. The CDR3 consists of 14 residues. V lost 0 bases to trimming and J lost 2 bases, with 6 bases between them. CDR3 DNA: TGTGCCAGCAGCTTAGCGCGGTTCACAGATACGCAGTATTTT. It encodes CASSLARFTDTQYF.

Only a few counts were recorded for this clone. The chain links TRBV6-1 to TRBJ2-2, with D possibly matching TRBD1 (8 bases). Germline V gene lookup returns CDR1 MNHNS and CDR2 SASEGT. There are 15 residues in the CDR3. Between the trimmed V and J ends, which lost 4 bases and 5 bases, there was a span of 14 bases. CDR3 DNA sequence: TGTGCCAGCAGTGCCGGGAGGACAGGGACCGGGGAGCTGTTTTTT. Its protein is CASSAGRTGTGELFF.

This rearrangement joins TRBV15 to TRBJ2-7; D perhaps matches TRBD2 (6 bases). This CDR3 comprises 14 residues. Germline CDR1 and CDR2: LNHNV and YYDKDF (reference sequence). Trimming took off 4 bases at V and 2 bases at J, with 12 bases between the two ends. CDR3 bases: TGTGCCACCAGCAAAACGGGACTCGCCTACGAGCAGTACTTC. This sequence encodes CATSKTGLAYEQYF.

CDR3 protein: CATAPGVGETQYF. The CDR3, as DNA: TGTGCCACCGCCCCGGGGGTCGGTGAGACCCAGTACTTC. The rearrangement joins TRBV27 to TRBJ2-5; TRBD2 is a possible D gene (6 bases). Germline lookup yields CDR1 MNHEY and CDR2 SMNVEV (reference sequence). Trimming cost V 10 bases and J 5 bases, with 17 bases left between them. CDR3 length: 13 amino acids.

The chain joins TRBV19 to TRBJ2-2; 7 bases are shared with TRBD1. Unmatched junction bases numbered 4, after V lost 6 bases and J lost 3 bases. CDR3 length equals 14 residues. The V gene's germline CDR1 is LNHDA and CDR2 SQIVND (reference sequence). The CDR3 nucleotides are TGTGCCAGTAGAGGTCAGGGGGACACCGGGGAGCTGTTTTTT. It specifies CASRGQGDTGELFF. The complete variable domain, with remaining parts taken from reference TRBV19 and TRBJ2-2, reads DGGITQSPKYLFRKEGQNVTLSCEQNLNHDAMYWYRQDPGQGLRLIYYSQIVNDFQKGDIAEGYSVSREKKESFPLTVTSAQKNPTAFYLCASRGQGDTGELFFGEGSRLTVL.

This CDR3 is CASSGQSGTEAFF. The CDR3 DNA reads TGTGCCAGCAGTGGGCAGAGCGGCACTGAAGCTTTCTTT. This chain uses TRBV6-6 with TRBJ1-1; D is ambiguous. The CDR3 loop spans 13 amino acids. V was trimmed by 5 bases and J by 4 bases, leaving 11 bases between them. Germline-derived CDR1 and CDR2 are MNHNY and SVGAGI (reference sequence).

The V call is TRBV5-4, the J call TRBJ2-1; weak D call: TRBD1 (7 bases). The CDR3 is made up of 15 amino acids. Trimming stripped 2 bases from V and 3 bases from J, with 12 bases between. In germline, CDR1 is SGHNT, CDR2 YYREEE (reference sequence). Here the CDR3 reads CASSFGGTDYNEQFF. In DNA form, the CDR3 reads TGTGCCAGCAGCTTCGGCGGGACAGACTACAATGAGCAGTTCTTC.

There are a few counts of this clone. The chain uses TRBV9 and TRBJ1-2, with 9 bases that match TRBD1. V was clipped by 3 bases and J by 5 bases; unmatched bases: 8. Germline CDR1 and CDR2: SGDLS and YYNGEE. The CDR3 is made up of 15 amino acids. The DNA for the CDR3 is TGTGCCAGCAGCGCGCGGACAGGGGAGGGGTATGGCTACACCTTC. Amino acids: CASSARTGEGYGYTF. Full variable domain (rest looked up from reference TRBV9 and TRBJ1-2): DSGVTQTPKHLITATGQRVTLRCSPRSGDLSVYWYQQSLDQGLQFLIQYYNGEERAKGNILERFSAQQFPDLHSELNLSSLELGDSALYFCASSARTGEGYGYTFGSGTRLTVV.

This clone was found a few times. This rearrangement joins TRBV5-1 to TRBJ2-1, with D maybe TRBD1 (5 bases). Per germline, CDR1 SGHRS and CDR2 YFSETQ. The CDR3 extends over 15 amino acids. Trimming took off 3 bases at V and 5 bases at J, with 15 bases between the two ends. The CDR3 protein is CASSSTDRENNEQFF. The CDR3 bases are TGCGCCAGCAGCTCCACTGACAGAGAGAACAATGAGCAGTTCTTC.

The V call is TRBV25-1, the J call TRBJ2-7, with 7 bases fitting TRBD2. Germline V gene sequence: CDR1 MGHDK, CDR2 SYGVNS. The CDR3 runs 16 residues. J lost 4 bases, V lost 10 bases, and 19 bases had no gene match. The DNA of the CDR3 is TGTGCCACCACAAACCCGGCTAGCGGACGTGGGTACGAGCAGTACTTC. This translates into CATTNPASGRGYEQYF.

The rearrangement joins TRBV13 to TRBJ1-5; D is perhaps TRBD1 (5 bases). Trimming stripped 0 bases from V and 5 bases from J, with 14 bases between. The CDR3 contains 16 residues. Germline V CDR1 and CDR2: PRHDT, FYEKMQ (reference sequence). CDR3 coding DNA: TGTGCCAGCAGCTTAGGCCGGGAGTGGGGCTATCAGCCCCAGCATTTT. Encoded protein: CASSLGREWGYQPQHF.

The gene calls are TRBV27 and TRBJ2-1; 13 positions agree with TRBD2. J was trimmed by 8 bases and V by 4 bases; bases with no gene match: 11. Germline lookup yields CDR1 MNHEY and CDR2 SMNVEV (reference sequence). This CDR3 region has 17 residues. The CDR3 here is CASSSSGLAGYADEQFF. The CDR3 coding sequence is TGTGCCAGCAGTTCGTCGGGACTAGCGGGATATGCGGATGAGCAGTTCTTC.

This clone was detected only a few times. V and J are TRBV7-9 and TRBJ1-2; 9 positions match TRBD1. Germline CDR1 SEHNR, CDR2 FQNEAQ (reference sequence). CDR3 length: 14 residues. V was clipped by 4 bases and J by 8 bases; unmatched bases: 8. In nucleotides, the CDR3 is TGTGCCAGCAGCTCTGGGACAGGGTGGGGCGGCTACACCTTC. Translating it yields CASSSGTGWGGYTF.

The V gene is TRBV19, the J gene TRBJ2-7; 10 positions match TRBD1. The CDR3 length is 15 residues. The ends lost 6 bases at V and 7 bases at J; junction bases unmatched: 12. Germline V gene sequence: CDR1 LNHDA, CDR2 SQIVND (reference sequence). The DNA of the CDR3 is TGTGCCAGTAGCATATCGACAGGGGGCCTGAGGGAGCAGTACTTC. Residues: CASSISTGGLREQYF.

This clone was seen a few times. The rearrangement joins TRBV13 to TRBJ1-6, with a weak D call TRBD1 (5 bases). The V and J ends lost 5 bases and 8 bases respectively, with 13 bases between them. From germline, CDR1 is PRHDT and CDR2 FYEKMQ (reference sequence). The CDR3 consists of 14 residues. In nucleotides, the CDR3 is TGTGCCAGCAGCGGGCGGGACTGGGATTCACCCCTCCACTTT. Translating gives CASSGRDWDSPLHF.

The chain combines TRBV29-1 with TRBJ1-2, with a weak D call TRBD1 (6 bases). CDR1 is SQVTM and CDR2 is ANQGSEA in the germline V gene. V lost 2 bases and J lost 5, with 15 bases in between. This CDR3 has 14 amino acids. CDR3 region: CSVESLDRRYGYTF. The CDR3 coding sequence is TGCAGCGTTGAATCTTTAGACAGGAGATATGGCTACACCTTC.

The chain combines TRBV2 with TRBJ2-7, with D perhaps matching TRBD2 (5 bases). Trimming took 7 bases from V and 3 from J, leaving 10 bases between them. The germline gives CDR1 SNHLY, CDR2 FYNNEI. The CDR3 sequence is 12 residues long. CDR3 nucleotide sequence: TGTGCCAGCAAGGACTGGAACTACGAGCAGTACTTC. It specifies CASKDWNYEQYF.

The chain links TRBV29-1 to TRBJ1-3; 7 positions match TRBD1. The CDR3 spans 17 residues. Germline CDR1 and CDR2: SQVTM and ANQGSEA. The junction had 17 bases not matched to a gene; V was cut back by 5 bases and J by 4 bases. This chain's CDR3 is CSVSGDSPLTGGNTIYF. CDR3 coding DNA: TGCAGCGTTAGTGGGGACAGTCCACTTACAGGCGGAAACACCATATATTTT.

This clone was observed once. The J gene is TRBJ2-3, the V gene TRBV27, with TRBD1 as a possible D gene (6 bases). V gave up 5 bases and J gave up 3 bases, with 12 bases separating them. Germline assignment: CDR1 MNHEY and CDR2 SMNVEV (reference sequence). This CDR3 has 14 residues. Written as DNA, the CDR3 is TGTGCCAGCAGTCCACACAGGGTTACAGATACGCAGTATTTT. Protein product: CASSPHRVTDTQYF.

V usage is TRBV7-2 and J usage is TRBJ2-2; D is unresolved. V lost 3 bases and J lost 5, with 7 bases in between. Germline CDR1 SGHTA, CDR2 FQGNSA. CDR3 length: 13 residues. The CDR3 nucleotides read TGTGCCAGCAGCTTCCTAGAGACCGGGGAGCTGTTTTTT. Amino acid sequence: CASSFLETGELFF. The variable domain in full, completed from reference TRBV7-2 and TRBJ2-2, reads GAGVSQSPSNKVTEKGKDVELRCDPISGHTALYWYRQSLGQGLEFLIYFQGNSAPDKSGLPSDRFSAERTGGSVSTLTIQRTQQEDSAVYLCASSFLETGELFFGEGSRLTVL.

This chain joins TRBV2 and TRBJ1-6; possibly TRBD1 for D (5 bases). V was trimmed by 6 bases and J by 5 bases, leaving 14 bases between them. The CDR3 sequence is 15 residues long. Germline assignment: CDR1 SNHLY and CDR2 FYNNEI. As DNA, the CDR3 is TGTGCCAGCAGACCCGAAGGGGTCGATAATTCACCCCTCCACTTT. It codes for CASRPEGVDNSPLHF.